This is a list of T cell receptor beta chains from one sample in a study of blood T cell repertoires in COVID-19. Sequencing was performed with immunoSEQ multiplex PCR; in TCRdb, only in-frame clones are kept and a portion is missing. The profile covers approximately 230,000 clones, with roughly 87% appearing a single time and more than 5% taken by the ten largest. Input material: PBMCs or T cells enriched from blood (not recorded which). These receptors were obtained from a woman aged 25-40 years with acute COVID-19. Each CDR3 is given with its conserved first and last residue. Each record gives: D gene, V gene, J gene, clone size, CDR3 protein, CDR3 DNA. A D gene is named only where the DNA matches it firmly. Clone sizes are given selectively: once, few, many, or a class where the clone is expanded.

TRBD2	TRBV6-1	TRBJ2-5	NA	CASSAQGAGGQETQYF	TGTGCCAGCAGTGCTCAGGGAGCGGGAGGGCAAGAGACCCAGTACTTC
TRBD1	TRBV7-8	TRBJ1-5	NA	CASSLVGQGLDQPQHF	TGTGCCAGCAGCTTGGTGGGACAGGGGTTGGATCAGCCCCAGCATTTT
TRBD2	TRBV14	TRBJ2-7	NA	CETSGSSYEQYF	TGCGAGACTAGCGGGAGCTCCTACGAGCAGTACTTC
NA	TRBV7-6	TRBJ2-2	NA	CASSPDPPSTSSHTGELFF	TGTGCCAGCAGCCCGGACCCTCCCTCGACTAGTTCGCACACCGGGGAGCTGTTTTTT
NA	TRBV27	TRBJ2-7	NA	CASSLAGPSYEQYF	TGTGCCAGCAGTTTAGCGGGTCCCTCCTACGAGCAGTACTTC
TRBD1	TRBV5-1	TRBJ2-7	once	CASSLEGQGTSEQYF	TGCGCCAGCAGCTTGGAGGGACAGGGAACGTCCGAGCAGTACTTC
TRBD1	TRBV7-2	TRBJ1-5	once	CASSLSRANRGPNQPQHF	TGTGCCAGCAGCTTAAGTAGGGCCAACAGGGGCCCGAATCAGCCCCAGCATTTT
TRBD2	TRBV28	TRBJ2-2	many	CASSPLAGGSNTGELFF	TGTGCCAGCAGTCCTCTAGCGGGAGGTTCGAACACCGGGGAGCTGTTTTTT
NA	TRBV19	TRBJ2-7	NA	CASSIRQSYEQYF	TGTGCCAGTAGTATACGACAGTCCTACGAGCAGTACTTC
TRBD2	TRBV7-9	TRBJ2-1	once	CASSPTSGREYNEQFF	TGTGCCAGCAGCCCCACTAGCGGGAGGGAGTACAATGAGCAGTTCTTC
TRBD1	TRBV18	TRBJ1-1	NA	CASSPRGTGDFMNTEAFF	TGTGCCAGCTCACCCCGCGGGACAGGGGATTTCATGAACACTGAAGCTTTCTTT
TRBD1	TRBV18	TRBJ1-1	NA	CASSPQGAMNTEAFF	TGTGCCAGCTCACCGCAGGGGGCAATGAACACTGAAGCTTTCTTT
TRBD1	TRBV29-1	TRBJ1-2	NA	CSVEGDRAYGYTF	TGCAGCGTTGAAGGGGACAGGGCGTATGGCTACACCTTC
TRBD2	TRBV9	TRBJ2-1	NA	CASSVPRTSGGRENEQFF	TGTGCCAGCAGCGTACCACGGACTAGCGGGGGGCGAGAGAATGAGCAGTTCTTC
NA	TRBV11-2	TRBJ2-7	NA	CASSLDAGGAGEQYF	TGTGCCAGCAGCTTAGATGCTGGCGGCGCAGGGGAGCAGTACTTC
NA	TRBV4-3	TRBJ2-3	NA	CASSQGGLNTDTQYF	TGCGCCAGCAGCCAAGGAGGTCTGAACACAGATACGCAGTATTTT
NA	TRBV5-1	TRBJ2-1	NA	CASSLDQGKSDEQFF	TGCGCCAGCAGCTTGGACCAGGGTAAGAGCGATGAGCAGTTCTTC
NA	TRBV12-3/TRBV12-4	TRBJ2-5	NA	CASSPDGEETQYF	TGTGCCAGCAGCCCGGACGGGGAAGAGACCCAGTACTTC
TRBD2	TRBV19	TRBJ2-2	NA	CASSWAGGYTRELFF	TGTGCCAGTAGTTGGGCGGGAGGGTACACCAGGGAGCTGTTTTTT
NA	TRBV27	TRBJ1-6	NA	CASSFRTDYNSPLHF	TGTGCCAGCAGTTTCCGGACAGACTATAATTCACCCCTCCACTTT
TRBD1	TRBV2	TRBJ2-2	NA	CASSGQGNGELFF	TGTGCCAGCAGTGGACAGGGGAACGGGGAGCTGTTTTTT
NA	TRBV7-2	TRBJ2-3	NA	CASSLEGSTDTQYF	TGTGCCAGCAGCTTGGAGGGCAGCACAGATACGCAGTATTTT
TRBD2	TRBV28	TRBJ2-3	NA	CASSTLSGGTDTQYF	TGTGCCAGCAGTACCCTTAGCGGGGGCACAGATACGCAGTATTTT
NA	TRBV21-1	TRBJ2-1	NA	CASSKEGDSSSYNEQFF	TGTGCCAGCAGCAAAGAGGGAGACTCCTCCTCCTACAATGAGCAGTTCTTC
NA	TRBV28	TRBJ1-1	NA	CASSAPQNTEAFF	TGTGCCAGCAGTGCCCCACAGAACACTGAAGCTTTCTTT
NA	TRBV7-9	TRBJ1-3	NA	CASSLGTDTSGNTIYF	TGTGCCAGCAGCTTAGGAACAGACACCTCTGGAAACACCATATATTTT
NA	TRBV27	TRBJ1-1	NA	CASRGRGSETEAFF	TGTGCCAGCAGGGGAAGGGGGTCGGAGACTGAAGCTTTCTTT
NA	TRBV18	TRBJ2-3	NA	CASSPPSSTDTQYF	TGTGCCAGCTCACCACCCTCCTCCACAGATACGCAGTATTTT
NA	TRBV2	TRBJ2-1	NA	CASRGSGMRYNEQFF	TGTGCCAGCAGGGGTTCGGGGATGCGGTACAATGAGCAGTTCTTC
TRBD2	TRBV7-6	TRBJ2-3	NA	CASSSKLAGVSTDTQYF	TGTGCCAGCAGCAGCAAACTAGCGGGCGTCAGCACAGATACGCAGTATTTT
TRBD1	TRBV19	TRBJ1-3	NA	CASRGQTGQGMENTIYF	TGTGCCAGTAGGGGCCAAACGGGACAGGGAATGGAAAACACCATATATTTT
NA	TRBV28	TRBJ1-3	few	CASSLQGAGNTIYF	TGTGCCAGCAGTTTACAAGGAGCTGGAAACACCATATATTTT
TRBD1	TRBV28	TRBJ2-5	NA	CASRGQGAETQYF	TGTGCCAGCAGGGGACAGGGGGCTGAGACCCAGTACTTC
TRBD2	TRBV6-2/TRBV6-3	TRBJ2-3	NA	CASSYDGTSGSGPDTQYF	TGTGCCAGCAGTTACGACGGGACTAGCGGGAGTGGCCCAGATACGCAGTATTTT
NA	TRBV27	TRBJ2-3	NA	CASSLGSGPPDTQYF	TGTGCCAGCAGTTTAGGTTCGGGTCCCCCAGATACGCAGTATTTT
TRBD2	TRBV4-3	TRBJ2-3	NA	CASSQDGMGLAPDTQYF	TGCGCCAGCAGCCAAGATGGTATGGGACTAGCTCCAGATACGCAGTATTTT
NA	TRBV5-1	TRBJ1-6	NA	CASSPTGLRNSPLHF	TGCGCCAGCAGCCCTACAGGGTTGAGGAATTCACCCCTCCACTTT
NA	TRBV28	TRBJ2-2	NA	CASTVTGHTGELFF	TGTGCCAGCACTGTGACAGGACACACCGGGGAGCTGTTTTTT
NA	TRBV7-9	TRBJ1-2	NA	CASSLAAGIPMGYTF	TGTGCCAGCAGCTTAGCCGCGGGAATCCCTATGGGCTACACCTTC
NA	TRBV6-2/TRBV6-3	TRBJ2-3	NA	CASSFPNTDTQYF	TGTGCCAGCAGTTTTCCTAACACAGATACGCAGTATTTT
NA	TRBV21-1	TRBJ1-4	few	CATGTENEKLFF	TGTGCGACCGGGACAGAGAATGAAAAACTGTTTTTT
TRBD1	TRBV10-1	TRBJ1-1	NA	CASSETGTGGAGTEAFF	TGCGCCAGCAGTGAAACCGGGACAGGGGGCGCGGGCACTGAAGCTTTCTTT